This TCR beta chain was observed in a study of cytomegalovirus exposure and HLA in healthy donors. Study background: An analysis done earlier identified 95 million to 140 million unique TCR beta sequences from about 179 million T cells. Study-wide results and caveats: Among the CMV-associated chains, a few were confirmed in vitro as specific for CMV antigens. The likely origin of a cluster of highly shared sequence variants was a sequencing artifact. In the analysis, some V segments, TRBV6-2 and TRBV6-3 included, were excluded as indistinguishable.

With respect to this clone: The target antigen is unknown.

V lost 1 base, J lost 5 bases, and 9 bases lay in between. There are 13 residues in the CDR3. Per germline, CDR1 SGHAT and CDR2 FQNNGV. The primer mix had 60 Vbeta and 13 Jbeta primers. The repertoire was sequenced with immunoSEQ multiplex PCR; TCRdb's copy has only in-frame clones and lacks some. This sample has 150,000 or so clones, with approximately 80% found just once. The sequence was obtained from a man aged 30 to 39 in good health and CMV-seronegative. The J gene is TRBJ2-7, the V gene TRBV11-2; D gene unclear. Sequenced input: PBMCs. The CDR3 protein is CASSLVNINEQYF. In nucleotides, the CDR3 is TGTGCCAGCAGCTTAGTCAACATCAACGAGCAGTACTTC.